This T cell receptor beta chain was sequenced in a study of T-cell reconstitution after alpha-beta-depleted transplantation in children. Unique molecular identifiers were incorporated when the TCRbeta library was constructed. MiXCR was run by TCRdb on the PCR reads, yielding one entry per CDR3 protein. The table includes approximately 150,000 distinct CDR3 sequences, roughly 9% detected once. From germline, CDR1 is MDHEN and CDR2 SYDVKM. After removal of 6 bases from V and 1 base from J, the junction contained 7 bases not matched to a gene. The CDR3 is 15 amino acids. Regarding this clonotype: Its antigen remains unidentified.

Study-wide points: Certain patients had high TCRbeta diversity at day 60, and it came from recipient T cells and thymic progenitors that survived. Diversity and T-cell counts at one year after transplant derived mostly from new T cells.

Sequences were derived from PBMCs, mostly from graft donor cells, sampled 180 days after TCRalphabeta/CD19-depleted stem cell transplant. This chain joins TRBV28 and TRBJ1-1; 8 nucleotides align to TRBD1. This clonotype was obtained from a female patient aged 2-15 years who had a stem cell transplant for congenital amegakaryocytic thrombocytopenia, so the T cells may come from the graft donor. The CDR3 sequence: CASSEQGVGNTEAFF. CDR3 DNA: TGTGCCAGCAGCGAACAGGGGGTGGGGAACACTGAAGCTTTCTTT.